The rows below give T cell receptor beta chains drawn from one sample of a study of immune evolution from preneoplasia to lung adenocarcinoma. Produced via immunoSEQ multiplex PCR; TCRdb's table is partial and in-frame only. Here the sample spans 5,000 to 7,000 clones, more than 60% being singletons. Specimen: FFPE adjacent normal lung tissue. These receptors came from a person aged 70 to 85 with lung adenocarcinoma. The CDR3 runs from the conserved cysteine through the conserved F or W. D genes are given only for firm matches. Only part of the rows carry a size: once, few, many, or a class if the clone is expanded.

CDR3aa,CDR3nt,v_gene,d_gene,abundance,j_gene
CAWSVLRVGQDTQYF,TGTGCCTGGAGTGTACTAAGGGTTGGCCAGGATACGCAGTATTTT,TRBV30,NA,NA,TRBJ2-3
CASSPPGARYGYTF,TGTGCCAGCAGTCCTCCAGGGGCTCGGTATGGCTACACCTTC,TRBV6-5,NA,few,TRBJ1-2
CASSQDAWTGAYEQYF,TGTGCCAGCAGCCAAGATGCCTGGACAGGAGCCTACGAGCAGTACTTC,TRBV14,TRBD1,NA,TRBJ2-7
CASSFPVRDPTPNEQYF,TGTGCCAGCAGTTTTCCAGTCCGGGACCCCACCCCCAACGAGCAGTATTTC,TRBV28,NA,NA,TRBJ2-7
CASSSNRDRDTQYF,TGTGCCAGCAGCTCCAATCGGGACAGAGATACGCAGTATTTT,TRBV5-8,TRBD1,NA,TRBJ2-3
CASSLSADTEAFF,TGTGCCAGCAGCTTATCGGCGGACACTGAAGCTTTCTTT,TRBV7-3,NA,once,TRBJ1-1
CATSRGGVAYEQYF,TGTGCCACCAGCAGAGGCGGGGTGGCCTACGAGCAGTACTTC,TRBV15,NA,NA,TRBJ2-7
CASSPPSRGGNEQFF,TGTGCCAGCAGCCCCCCCTCGCGGGGGGGCAATGAGCAGTTCTTC,TRBV11-2,TRBD2,NA,TRBJ2-1
CALDRGGNTIYF,TGTGCCCTTGACCGGGGTGGAAACACCATATATTTT,TRBV30,NA,few,TRBJ1-3
CASSLPGQIPRGNQPQHF,TGTGCCAGCAGTTTGCCGGGACAGATCCCGCGAGGCAATCAGCCCCAGCATTTT,TRBV28,TRBD1,few,TRBJ1-5
CASSIGTSGTPRTGELFF,TGTGCCAGCAGCATCGGGACTAGCGGGACCCCGAGGACCGGGGAGCTGTTTTTT,TRBV13,TRBD2,NA,TRBJ2-2
CASSLEEGGNQPQHF,TGTGCCAGCAGCTTAGAAGAGGGTGGCAATCAGCCCCAGCATTTT,TRBV7-6,NA,few,TRBJ1-5
CASSPGTSGATDTQYF,TGTGCCAGCAGCCCTGGGACTAGCGGGGCCACAGATACGCAGTATTTT,TRBV4-2,TRBD2,NA,TRBJ2-3
CASSPNPDGLDTQYF,TGTGCCAGCAGCCCTAACCCGGACGGATTAGATACGCAGTATTTT,TRBV7-6,NA,NA,TRBJ2-3
CASRDRVGDEKLFF,TGTGCCAGCAGAGACAGGGTGGGGGATGAAAAACTGTTTTTT,TRBV2,TRBD1,NA,TRBJ1-4
CASSISLEGASGYTF,TGTGCCAGTAGTATATCACTGGAGGGGGCGAGCGGCTACACCTTC,TRBV19,TRBD1,NA,TRBJ1-2
CASSQGLGNYGYTF,TGTGCCAGCAGCCAAGGGCTGGGGAACTATGGCTACACCTTC,TRBV4-2,NA,once,TRBJ1-2
CASSQDVTVYQPQHF,TGCGCCAGCAGCCAGGACGTGACAGTATATCAGCCCCAGCATTTT,TRBV4-3,NA,NA,TRBJ1-5
CASSTTSGSYNEQFF,TGTGCCAGTAGTACTACTAGCGGGAGTTACAATGAGCAGTTCTTC,TRBV19,TRBD2,NA,TRBJ2-1
CASSVVSPGELFF,TGTGCCAGCAGCGTGGTTAGTCCCGGGGAGCTGTTTTTT,TRBV6-5,NA,NA,TRBJ2-2
CASSEYGASGSPLHF,TGTGCCAGCAGTGAATACGGGGCCTCGGGCTCACCCCTCCACTTT,TRBV25-1,NA,few,TRBJ1-6
CASSPKTGSNEQYF,TGTGCCAGCAGCCCCAAAACAGGGTCCAACGAGCAGTACTTC,TRBV7-8,NA,NA,TRBJ2-7
CASSEPILGAFF,TGTGCCAGCAGTGAACCCATCCTGGGAGCTTTCTTT,TRBV6-1,NA,NA,TRBJ1-1
CASRFTSGANVLTF,TGTGCCAGCAGATTCACATCCGGGGCCAACGTCCTGACTTTC,TRBV27,NA,few,TRBJ2-6
CASGHGGGSGDEQFF,TGCGCCAGCGGACACGGGGGAGGCTCAGGGGATGAGCAGTTCTTC,TRBV5-1,NA,NA,TRBJ2-1
CAWSGTDNNYGYTF,TGTGCCTGGTCTGGAACAGATAATAACTATGGCTACACCTTC,TRBV30,NA,NA,TRBJ1-2
CASSLPDSQETQYF,TGCGCCAGCAGCCTGCCCGACAGCCAAGAGACCCAGTACTTC,TRBV5-1,NA,once,TRBJ2-5
CASSQEPGPYEQYF,TGCGCCAGCAGCCAAGAGCCGGGGCCCTACGAGCAGTACTTC,TRBV4-1,NA,NA,TRBJ2-7
CASSDRVNTEAFF,TGCGCCAGCAGTGATAGAGTGAACACTGAAGCTTTCTTT,TRBV10-2,NA,NA,TRBJ1-1
CASSLVGRGMNTEAFF,TGTGCCAGCAGCTTGGTAGGGCGAGGGATGAACACTGAAGCTTTCTTT,TRBV5-5,NA,NA,TRBJ1-1
CSALTSSEQFF,TGCAGTGCTCTAACTAGTAGTGAGCAGTTCTTC,TRBV20-1,NA,NA,TRBJ2-1
CASSQDPLGFSRGYTF,TGCGCCAGCAGCCAAGATCCTTTGGGTTTCAGTCGTGGCTACACCTTC,TRBV4-3,NA,NA,TRBJ1-2
CASSLGSGGSYEQYF,TGTGCCAGCAGCTTAGGGAGCGGGGGGAGCTACGAGCAGTACTTC,TRBV7-8,TRBD2,NA,TRBJ2-7
CASSFPSEYGYTF,TGTGCCAGCAGCTTCCCCTCCGAATATGGCTACACCTTC,TRBV7-9,NA,NA,TRBJ1-2
CAWSVPLKDRGGGSSNQPQHF,TGTGCCTGGAGTGTCCCTTTAAAGGACAGGGGAGGAGGTAGTAGCAATCAGCCCCAGCATTTT,TRBV30,TRBD1,NA,TRBJ1-5
CASNQGQTGNTIYF,TGTGCCAGCAACCAGGGACAGACTGGAAACACCATATATTTT,TRBV11-2,TRBD1,NA,TRBJ1-3
CASSLRGPPGSGELFF,TGTGCCAGCAGCCTCAGGGGGCCCCCAGGGTCCGGGGAGCTGTTTTTT,TRBV11-3,TRBD1,NA,TRBJ2-2
CASSRTSGRERFDTQYF,TGTGCCAGCAGCCGGACTAGCGGGAGGGAACGATTCGATACGCAGTATTTT,TRBV9,TRBD2,NA,TRBJ2-3
CAWSTGTGGTDTQYF,TGTGCCTGGAGTACAGGGACAGGGGGCACAGATACGCAGTATTTT,TRBV30,TRBD1,once,TRBJ2-3
CAWGKKNTEAFF,TGTGCCTGGGGGAAGAAGAACACTGAAGCTTTCTTT,TRBV30,NA,NA,TRBJ1-1
CASGLGVYNEQFF,TGTGCTAGTGGTTTAGGGGTTTACAATGAGCAGTTCTTC,TRBV12-5,NA,NA,TRBJ2-1
CASSFATGTEAFF,TGTGCCAGCAGTTTCGCCACGGGGACTGAAGCTTTCTTT,TRBV6-5,NA,few,TRBJ1-1
CASSLGSSYNEQFF,TGTGCCAGCAGCTTAGGGAGCTCCTACAATGAGCAGTTCTTC,TRBV7-8,NA,few,TRBJ2-1